The T cell receptor (beta chain) described here comes from a study of CD8+ T cells in alopecia areata. RNA extraction was followed by reverse transcription into cDNA, which acted as the sequencing template. Here immunoSEQ multiplex PCR was the method, and the copy in TCRdb shows in-frame clones only, minus some. The sample has about 99,000 clones; more than 75% are singletons. Treatment of the sample: oral pan-JAK inhibitor, 5-10 mg twice daily. Sampling of alopecia areata patients yielded lesional scalp punch biopsies as well as peripheral blood. This CDR3 has 14 amino acids. V lost 3 bases and J lost 0, with 9 bases in between. Germline CDR1 reads SQVTM; CDR2 reads ANQGSEA.

The J gene is TRBJ1-3, the V gene TRBV29-1; D is undetermined. The sequence derives from a human donor with alopecia areata. The specimen was CD8+ T cells sorted from blood, collected around week 30, from a patient treated with tofacitinib. In nucleotides, the CDR3 is TGCAGCGTTGAGTTGTGGGTCTCTGGAAACACCATATATTTT. It is translated as CSVELWVSGNTIYF.